The 30 T cell receptor beta chains reported below all come from one sample, sequenced in a study of low-dose radiotherapy and immunotherapy resistance in tumors (dated by TCRdb to 2021 to 2024). This specimen's time point label, per the study, means: before trial treatment. For sequencing, an Illumina MiniSeq was employed. To make first-strand cDNA, Superscript III was used along with a set of TRAV- and TRBV-specific primers so that both the TCRalpha and TCRbeta chains were covered. An approximately 20-cycle PCR with Phusion amplified the TCRs, pairing a constant-region primer with the adapter that was attached to the V primers. The public reads were reprocessed in TCRdb via fastp at Q25 and MiXCR, keeping in-frame beta chains. Entries are consolidated by CDR3 protein sequence, retaining the most common genes and DNA. In this sample the table shows more than 85,000 distinct CDR3 sequences, more than 8.5% of which occur a single time. Around 0.96% of the sample comes from the top ten.

The source material was PBMCs, sampled before treatment. Receptors were obtained from a male donor with prostate cancer.

This clonotype was seen ten or more times. The V gene is TRBV20-1, the J gene TRBJ2-5, with D hard to call. The CDR3 has 11 amino acids. V was trimmed by 7 bases and J by 3 bases, leaving 9 bases between them. CDR1 DFQATT and CDR2 SNEGSKA come from the germline V gene (reference sequence). The CDR3 DNA is TGCAGTGGACGGACGGAAGAGACCCAGTACTTC. It yields the protein CSGRTEETQYF.

This clonotype showed up many times. V usage is TRBV5-6 and J usage is TRBJ2-5, with 15 bases matching TRBD2. The J segment lost 1 base and the V segment lost 3 bases, leaving 4 bases of the junction unmatched. In germline, CDR1 is SGHDT, CDR2 YYEEEE. The CDR3 length is 17 residues. CDR3 sequence: CASSSPGLAGGQETQYF. The DNA for the CDR3 is TGTGCCAGCAGCTCTCCGGGACTAGCGGGAGGCCAAGAGACCCAGTACTTC. Together with reference TRBV5-6 and TRBJ2-5, the CDR3 gives the full variable domain: DAGVTQSPTHLIKTRGQQVTLRCSPKSGHDTVSWYQQALGQGPQFIFQYYEEEERQRGNFPDRFSGHQFPNYSSELNVNALLLGDSALYLCASSSPGLAGGQETQYFGPGTRLLVL.

This clonotype was seen only once. This chain uses TRBV29-1 with TRBJ2-3, with 13 bases lining up with TRBD2. V lost 7 bases, J lost 5 bases, and 3 bases stayed unmatched. Germline V CDR1 and CDR2: SQVTM, ANQGSEA. This CDR3 is built from 13 residues. Written as DNA, the CDR3 is TGCAGCGGTGGACTAGCGGGAGTAGATACGCAGTATTTT. The encoded protein is CSGGLAGVDTQYF.

The chain has TRBV13 and TRBJ2-2; 8 bases match TRBD1. This CDR3 contains 18 residues. CDR1 and CDR2 from the germline V gene are PRHDT and FYEKMQ (reference sequence). V shed 4 bases, J shed 7 bases, and the junction held 17 bases outside the gene matches. The CDR3 region has the DNA TGTGCCAGCAGCTATGGTCGTTCAGGGGGCCGCGACAACGGGGAGCTGTTTTTT. Encoded protein: CASSYGRSGGRDNGELFF. The whole variable domain, filled in from reference TRBV13 and TRBJ2-2, reads AAGVIQSPRHLIKEKRETATLKCYPIPRHDTVYWYQQGPGQDPQFLISFYEKMQSDKGSIPDRFSAQQFSDYHSELNMSSLELGDSALYFCASSYGRSGGRDNGELFFGEGSRLTVL.

There are many counts of this clonotype. This chain links TRBV18 with TRBJ1-5; possible D gene TRBD1, 5 bases. The CDR3 is 16 residues long. The germline V gene encodes CDR1 KGHSH and CDR2 LQKENI. Trimming took 3 bases from V and 2 from J, leaving 14 bases between them. CDR3 loop: CASSPSIGAGNQPQHF. The CDR3 DNA is TGTGCCAGCTCACCGTCGATCGGGGCCGGCAATCAGCCCCAGCATTTT.

This clonotype was counted only a few times. The chain links TRBV19 to TRBJ1-1; the match to TRBD1 covers 7 bases. Trimming cost V 6 bases and J 2 bases; bases outside gene matches: 6. The germline V gene encodes CDR1 LNHDA and CDR2 SQIVND (reference sequence). The CDR3 extends over 14 amino acids. CDR3 protein: CASRTGTANTEAFF. The CDR3 DNA is TGTGCCAGTAGAACCGGGACAGCAAACACTGAAGCTTTCTTT.

Regarding this clonotype: One base separates it from a far larger clone, so it is likely a read error. V gene TRBV10-3 combines with J gene TRBJ2-5, with 8 positions matching TRBD2. The CDR3 contains 15 residues. Germline CDR1 and CDR2: ENHRY and SYGVKD. The V and J ends lost 7 bases and 11 bases, in that order; junction bases with no gene match: 18. CDR3 sequence reads: CAITRTSGSYNEQYF. The CDR3 DNA reads as TGTGCCATCACTAGAACTAGCGGCTCCTACAATGAGCAGTACTTC.

This clonotype was recorded many times. The rearrangement links TRBV5-6 to TRBJ2-5; TRBD2 might be the D (5 bases). Trimming shortened V by 4 bases and J by 4 bases, and 20 bases separated the two germline ends. There are 16 residues in the CDR3. Looked up from germline, CDR1 is SGHDT and CDR2 is YYEEEE. The CDR3, as DNA: TGTGCCAGCAGCACGCCGGGCGCGGAGGTCGGAGAGACCCAGTACTTC. Translating gives CASSTPGAEVGETQYF.

This clonotype showed up many times. The chain links TRBV19 to TRBJ1-1, with D possibly being TRBD1 (6 bases). CDR1 and CDR2 (germline): LNHDA, SQIVND (reference sequence). The germline V and J ends were trimmed by 9 bases and 1 base, with 15 bases remaining between them. CDR3 length equals 14 residues. CDR3 sequence (DNA): TGTGCCAGCGAAGAACAGGGATGGAACACTGAAGCTTTCTTT. Translated: CASEEQGWNTEAFF.

This clonotype has at least ten counts. J is TRBJ2-2 and V is TRBV5-8; D not resolved. V lost 4 bases and J lost 4, with 5 bases in between. Germline V gene sequence: CDR1 SGHTS, CDR2 YDEGEE. This CDR3 spans 12 amino acids. CDR3: CASSLSTGELFF. The CDR3 DNA follows: TGTGCCAGCAGCCTAAGCACCGGGGAGCTGTTTTTT.

Ten or more counts support this clonotype. In DNA, the CDR3 is TGTGCCACCAGTGACTTCAATTCACCCCTCCACTTT. It specifies CATSDFNSPLHF. The V and J genes are TRBV24-1 and TRBJ1-6; D not resolved. This CDR3 is 12 amino acids long. Germline loops: CDR1 KGHDR, CDR2 SFDVKD. The germline V and J ends were trimmed by 4 bases and 7 bases, with 4 bases remaining between them.

This clonotype occurred many times. The chain has TRBV7-2 and TRBJ1-1; 8 bases agree with TRBD1. Germline CDR1 reads SGHTA; CDR2 reads FQGNSA. V lost 3 bases, J lost 1 base, and 4 bases stayed unmatched. The CDR3 spans 15 residues. The CDR3 DNA reads TGTGCCAGCAGCTTGGACGACAGGGGGAACACTGAAGCTTTCTTT. Its protein product is CASSLDDRGNTEAFF.

The sample holds many counts of this clonotype. The chain employs TRBV5-4 and TRBJ2-3; D is perhaps TRBD2 (5 bases). There are 15 residues in the CDR3. Germline values: CDR1 SGHNT, CDR2 YYREEE (reference sequence). Trimming took 1 base from V and 2 from J, leaving 11 bases between them. The CDR3 sequence: CASSLRTQATDTQYF. The CDR3 DNA sequence: TGTGCCAGCAGCTTGAGGACTCAAGCCACAGATACGCAGTATTTT.

This clonotype was detected ten times or more. The gene calls are TRBV5-1 and TRBJ2-2; perhaps TRBD2 as D (5 bases). Germline V gene sequence: CDR1 SGHRS, CDR2 YFSETQ. CDR3 length equals 13 residues. Trimming removed 3 bases from V and 7 bases from J, with 10 bases in between. The CDR3 is CASSWSGHGELFF. The CDR3 DNA reads TGCGCCAGCAGCTGGAGCGGTCACGGGGAGCTGTTTTTT.

This clonotype was seen at least ten times. The chain is built from TRBV4-2 and TRBJ2-3, with a tentative D call TRBD2 (6 bases). The CDR3 is 16 amino acids. The V and J ends lost 0 bases and 4 bases respectively, with 14 bases between them. Looked up from germline, CDR1 is LGHNA and CDR2 is YNFKEQ. The CDR3 DNA follows: TGTGCCAGCAGCCAAGATGGAACGGGAGTAGCAGATACGCAGTATTTT. It is translated as CASSQDGTGVADTQYF.

This clonotype was recorded at least ten times. The chain recombines TRBV4-2 with TRBJ1-3; D is unclear. Germline-derived CDR1 and CDR2 are LGHNA and YNFKEQ. This CDR3 has 15 amino acids. V lost 0 bases, J lost 4 bases, and 10 bases lay in between. In DNA, the CDR3 is TGTGCCAGCAGCCAAGATCACGGGGTCGGAAACACCATATATTTT. Translating it yields CASSQDHGVGNTIYF.

This clonotype is medium-sized in the sample. The chain employs TRBV28 and TRBJ2-7, with unresolved D. Germline-derived CDR1 and CDR2 are MDHEN and SYDVKM. The V and J ends lost 5 bases and 0 bases respectively, with 14 bases between them. CDR3 length: 15 residues. CDR3 amino acids: CASSPRLVSSYEQYF. CDR3 nucleotides: TGTGCCAGCAGTCCCCGGCTTGTGAGCTCCTACGAGCAGTACTTC.

This clonotype has at least ten counts. The rearrangement uses TRBV12-3 or TRBV12-4 and TRBJ2-7, with D hard to call. CDR3 size: 14 residues. The V gene lost 3 bases and the J gene lost 6 bases, with 15 bases spanning the gap. CDR3 amino acids: CASSFYSVLSEQYF. The CDR3 DNA is TGTGCCAGCAGTTTTTATTCTGTTCTTAGCGAGCAGTACTTC.

The table lists this clonotype with many counts. The J gene is TRBJ2-1, the V gene TRBV29-1, with no clear D. The V and J ends lost 4 bases and 0 bases respectively, with 10 bases between them. This CDR3 has 14 amino acids. CDR1 is SQVTM, CDR2 ANQGSEA, per germline. CDR3 DNA sequence: TGCAGCGTTGTTCACAGCAGCTCCTACAATGAGCAGTTCTTC. Its translation is CSVVHSSSYNEQFF.

This clonotype has at least ten counts. V usage is TRBV4-1 and J usage is TRBJ2-1; TRBD2 matches 7 bases. In germline, CDR1 is MGHRA, CDR2 YSYEKL. The CDR3 has 16 residues. V dropped 2 bases and J dropped 0; count of bases not matched to a gene: 4. This CDR3 is CASSQSTSVSYNEQFF. In DNA form, the CDR3 reads TGCGCCAGCAGCCAAAGCACTAGCGTCTCCTACAATGAGCAGTTCTTC.

This clonotype occurred many times. The chain couples TRBV10-3 to TRBJ2-3, with 7 bases fitting TRBD2. The CDR3 has 16 amino acids. Germline loops: CDR1 ENHRY, CDR2 SYGVKD. V lost 0 bases, J lost 2 bases, and 5 bases stayed unmatched. CDR3 region: CAISESSGGLTDTQYF. CDR3 in DNA: TGTGCCATCAGTGAGTCATCGGGAGGCCTCACAGATACGCAGTATTTT.

This clonotype has at least ten counts. This sequence joins TRBV14 and TRBJ1-1; D not certain. The length of the CDR3 is 13 residues. The germline V and J ends were trimmed by 4 bases and 3 bases, with 9 bases remaining between them. Germline loops: CDR1 SGHDN, CDR2 FVKESK. The CDR3 loop is CASSLLWHTEAFF. As DNA, the CDR3 is TGTGCCAGCAGCCTCCTGTGGCACACTGAAGCTTTCTTT.

This clonotype was counted at least ten times. The chain links TRBV7-9 to TRBJ2-5, with D perhaps TRBD2 (6 bases). The CDR3 length is 13 residues. V was clipped by 4 bases and J by 3 bases, with 9 bases between them. Looked up from germline, CDR1 is SEHNR and CDR2 is FQNEAQ (reference sequence). CDR3 nucleotide sequence: TGTGCCAGCAGCTCCCCGGGGGAAGAGACCCAGTACTTC. This encodes CASSSPGEETQYF.

This clonotype was picked up many times. The chain has TRBV28 and TRBJ1-2; D remains ambiguous. Trimming pared 1 base from V and 4 bases from J, leaving 7 bases between. The CDR3 runs 13 residues. CDR1 MDHEN and CDR2 SYDVKM come from the germline V gene. The CDR3, as DNA: TGTGCCAGCAGTTTATCGACGGCCTATGGCTACACCTTC. It translates to CASSLSTAYGYTF.

On this clonotype: A read error is the likely source, as a far larger clone sits one nucleotide away. The V gene is TRBV2, the J gene TRBJ2-7, with a possible D match to TRBD1 (6 bases). CDR1 SNHLY and CDR2 FYNNEI come from the germline V gene. Trimming cost V 6 bases and J 7 bases, with 25 bases left between them. The CDR3 spans 16 residues. The CDR3 sequence: CASRNRAASSYNEQYF. In DNA form, the CDR3 reads TGTGCCAGCAGGAACAGGGCAGCAAGCTCCTACAATGAGCAGTACTTC. Together with reference TRBV2 and TRBJ2-7, the CDR3 gives the full variable domain: EPEVTQTPSHQVTQMGQEVILRCVPISNHLYFYWYRQILGQKVEFLVSFYNNEISEKSEIFDDQFSVERPDGSNFTLKIRSTKLEDSAMYFCASRNRAASSYNEQYFGPGTRLTVT.

This clonotype came up many times. This chain connects TRBV14 to TRBJ2-3, with TRBD2 as a possible D gene (6 bases). Germline loops: CDR1 SGHDN, CDR2 FVKESK. Trimming cost V 2 bases and J 12 bases, with 12 bases left between them. The CDR3 spans 12 residues. This CDR3 is CASSQSRLVQYF. The CDR3 DNA reads as TGTGCCAGCAGCCAATCGCGACTAGTACAGTATTTT.

This clonotype came up many times. This chain uses TRBV10-3 with TRBJ2-7; either TRBD1 or TRBD2 may fit D (5 bases each). Germline V gives CDR1 ENHRY, CDR2 SYGVKD. CDR3 size: 14 residues. V was shortened by 2 bases and J by 6 bases, with 14 bases between the two germline ends. CDR3 region: CAISELSMGVEQYF. Here the CDR3 DNA reads TGTGCCATCAGTGAGCTTTCAATGGGGGTCGAGCAGTACTTC.

About this clonotype itself: It may be a read error: a sequence one base away is much more abundant. V is TRBV7-2 and J is TRBJ2-7; 7 nucleotides align to TRBD2. V lost 8 bases, J lost 5 bases, and 12 bases stayed unmatched. Germline assignment: CDR1 SGHTA and CDR2 FQGNSA. This CDR3 comprises 14 residues. The CDR3 coding sequence is TGTGCCAGCGGCCGTCCGGGCGGGAGCCACGAGCAGTACTTC. Residues: CASGRPGGSHEQYF.

Many counts were recorded for this clonotype. This chain connects TRBV20-1 to TRBJ2-7; no firm D call. Per the germline V gene, CDR1 is DFQATT and CDR2 is SNEGSKA (reference sequence). The CDR3 length is 13 residues. Between the trimmed V and J ends, which lost 0 bases and 7 bases, there was a span of 13 bases. The CDR3 coding sequence is TGCAGTGCTAGAGATATATCGAGCCTAGAGCAGTACTTC. Protein: CSARDISSLEQYF.

Ten or more counts support this clonotype. V gene TRBV12-3 or TRBV12-4 combines with J gene TRBJ2-2; D is undetermined. Trimming took 7 bases from V and 7 from J, leaving 4 bases between them. This CDR3 has 10 amino acids. The CDR3 coding sequence is TGTGCCAGCAACGGCGGGGAGCTGTTTTTT. It encodes CASNGGELFF.